The 10 T cell receptor beta chains given below trace back to one sample, sequenced in a study of blood T cell repertoires in COVID-19 (TCRdb year 2020). Library preparation used the immunoSEQ multiplex PCR assay. TCRdb provides this immuneACCESS table in a form limited to in-frame rearrangements. Some clones are lacking; in checked studies, under half of them reflect an unresolved V gene, and why the rest are absent is not known. In all, the sample holds roughly 300,000 clones, and 85% of those were seen once. The ten largest clones add up to about 2.5% of the sample. Sequenced material: PBMCs or T cells enriched from blood (not recorded which). These TCRs come from a woman between 45 and 65 years old who had recovered from COVID-19.

The V gene is TRBV27, the J gene TRBJ2-7; the match to TRBD2 covers 12 bases. This CDR3 is built from 14 residues. Germline V gene data show CDR1 as MNHEY and CDR2 as SMNVEV (reference sequence). The V segment lost 6 bases and the J segment 2 bases; nucleotides outside the gene matches: 2. The CDR3 is CASSRLAGAYEQYF. For the CDR3, the DNA is TGTGCCAGCAGCCGACTAGCGGGAGCCTACGAGCAGTACTTC.

A single count supports this clone. The chain has TRBV7-9 and TRBJ1-1; D remains ambiguous. V was trimmed by 2 bases and J by 0 bases, leaving 10 bases between them. Germline V lookup: CDR1 SEHNR, CDR2 FQNEAQ (reference sequence). The length of the CDR3 is 15 residues. Here the CDR3 DNA reads TGTGCCAGCAGCTTAATGGGGAGGATGAACACTGAAGCTTTCTTT. It codes for CASSLMGRMNTEAFF.

J is TRBJ2-2 and V is TRBV5-4; the match to TRBD2 covers 11 bases. This CDR3 comprises 16 residues. CDR1 is SGHNT and CDR2 is YYREEE in the germline V gene (reference sequence). J gave up 7 bases and V 4 bases, and 9 bases lay outside the gene matches. The CDR3 nucleotides read TGTGCCAGCAGCAGTGGTAGCGGGGGGGTATTCGGGGAGCTGTTTTTT. This gives the protein CASSSGSGGVFGELFF. Supplemented by reference TRBV5-4 and TRBJ2-2, the full variable domain reads ETGVTQSPTHLIKTRGQQVTLRCSSQSGHNTVSWYQQALGQGPQFIFQYYREEENGRGNFPPRFSGLQFPNYSSELNVNALELDDSALYLCASSSGSGGVFGELFFGEGSRLTVL.

V usage is TRBV13 and J usage is TRBJ2-3; 11 bases are a match to TRBD2. This CDR3 is built from 16 residues. Germline CDR1 is PRHDT and CDR2 is FYEKMQ (reference sequence). Unmatched junction bases numbered 6, after V lost 5 bases and J lost 2 bases. This chain's CDR3 is CASSPGTSGITDTQYF. CDR3 DNA: TGTGCCAGCAGCCCCGGGACTAGCGGAATCACAGATACGCAGTATTTT.

The J gene is TRBJ2-7, the V gene TRBV9, with 9 bases matching TRBD1. The CDR3 has 16 amino acids. Germline CDR1 is SGDLS and CDR2 is YYNGEE. The junction had 9 bases not matched to a gene; V was cut back by 0 bases and J by 5 bases. The CDR3 spells CASSVGATGGFNEQYF. CDR3 DNA: TGTGCCAGCAGCGTAGGTGCGACAGGGGGTTTCAACGAGCAGTACTTC.

The J gene is TRBJ2-3, the V gene TRBV6-2 or TRBV6-3, with 14 bases that match TRBD2. This CDR3 has 16 amino acids. Looked up from germline, CDR1 is MNHEY and CDR2 is SVGEGT. With 4 bases clipped from V and 5 bases from J, the junction kept 5 bases outside the gene matches. CDR3 loop: CASSSGTSGGIDTQYF. In DNA form, the CDR3 reads TGTGCCAGCAGTTCTGGGACTAGCGGGGGTATAGATACGCAGTATTTT.

This chain joins TRBV5-1 and TRBJ2-7; maybe TRBD1 (6 bases). Trimming cost V 4 bases and J 0 bases, with 14 bases left between them. The CDR3 totals 15 residues. Germline V gene data show CDR1 as SGHRS and CDR2 as YFSETQ. CDR3 coding DNA: TGCGCCAGCAGCCCTGCCACAGGGAGCTCCTACGAGCAGTACTTC. Amino acid sequence: CASSPATGSSYEQYF. Complete variable domain (other parts from reference TRBV5-1 and TRBJ2-7): KAGVTQTPRYLIKTRGQQVTLSCSPISGHRSVSWYQQTPGQGLQFLFEYFSETQRNKGNFPGRFSGRQFSNSRSEMNVSTLELGDSALYLCASSPATGSSYEQYFGPGTRLTVT.

The chain carries TRBV7-2 and TRBJ2-7, with D tentatively TRBD1 (8 bases). Trimming pared 1 base from V and 3 bases from J, leaving 16 bases between. The CDR3 extends over 16 amino acids. Germline lookup yields CDR1 SGHTA and CDR2 FQGNSA. The CDR3 region has the DNA TGTGCCAGCAGCTTAGTGTCAGGGGGCGGGGGCTACGAGCAGTACTTC. The encoded protein is CASSLVSGGGGYEQYF.

The chain couples TRBV29-1 to TRBJ2-4; TRBD2 agrees at 8 bases. J was trimmed by 6 bases and V by 6 bases; bases with no gene match: 10. The CDR3 contains 14 residues. Germline CDR1 is SQVTM and CDR2 is ANQGSEA. CDR3 amino acids: CSVGPGLGSNIQYF. The CDR3 nucleotides read TGCAGCGTGGGACCGGGACTAGGTTCAAACATTCAGTACTTC.

This chain links TRBV28 with TRBJ2-6, with D perhaps matching TRBD2 (7 bases). Trimming removed 9 bases from V and 2 bases from J, with 14 bases in between. From germline, CDR1 is MDHEN and CDR2 SYDVKM. The CDR3 sequence is 15 residues long. The DNA of the CDR3 is TGTGCCAGTTCGTGGGGGGGCACTGGGGCCAACGTCCTGACTTTC. It yields the protein CASSWGGTGANVLTF.